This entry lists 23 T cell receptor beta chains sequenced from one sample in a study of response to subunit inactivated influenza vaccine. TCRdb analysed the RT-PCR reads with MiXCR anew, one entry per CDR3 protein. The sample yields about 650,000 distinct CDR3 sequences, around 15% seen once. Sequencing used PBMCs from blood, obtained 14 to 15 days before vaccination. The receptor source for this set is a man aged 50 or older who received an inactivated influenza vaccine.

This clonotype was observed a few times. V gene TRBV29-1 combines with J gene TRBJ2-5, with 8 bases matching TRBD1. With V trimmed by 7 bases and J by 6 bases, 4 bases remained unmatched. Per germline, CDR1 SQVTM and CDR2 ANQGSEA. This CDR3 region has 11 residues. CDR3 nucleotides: TGCAGCGCAAGGGACAGGAAGACCCAGTACTTC. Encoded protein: CSARDRKTQYF. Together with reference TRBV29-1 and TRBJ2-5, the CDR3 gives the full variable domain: SAVISQKPSRDICQRGTSLTIQCQVDSQVTMMFWYRQQPGQSLTLIATANQGSEATYESGFVIDKFPISRPNLTFSTLTVSNMSPEDSSIYLCSARDRKTQYFGPGTRLLVL.

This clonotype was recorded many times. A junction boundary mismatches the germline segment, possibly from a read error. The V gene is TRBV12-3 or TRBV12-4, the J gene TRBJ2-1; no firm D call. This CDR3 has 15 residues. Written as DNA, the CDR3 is TGCGCCAGCAGCTTGGGTTCAGGAGCCTACAATGAGCAGTTCTTC. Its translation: CASSLGSGAYNEQFF.

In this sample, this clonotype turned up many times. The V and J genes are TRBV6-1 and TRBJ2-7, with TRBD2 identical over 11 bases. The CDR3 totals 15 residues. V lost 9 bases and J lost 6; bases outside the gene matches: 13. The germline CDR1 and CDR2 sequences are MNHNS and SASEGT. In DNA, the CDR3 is TGTGCCAGTGGGGTGGCGACTAGCGGGACAGGCGAGCAGTACTTC. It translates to CASGVATSGTGEQYF.

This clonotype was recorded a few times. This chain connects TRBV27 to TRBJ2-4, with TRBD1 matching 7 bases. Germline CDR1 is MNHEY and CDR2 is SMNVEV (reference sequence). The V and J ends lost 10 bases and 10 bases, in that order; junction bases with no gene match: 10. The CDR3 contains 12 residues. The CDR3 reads CATRTGAGIQYF. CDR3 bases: TGTGCCACCAGAACAGGGGCAGGGATTCAGTACTTC.

CDR3 DNA sequence: TGTGCCTGGAGTTTAGTAAGGGGGCAGCCCCAGCATTTT. Translated: CAWSLVRGQPQHF. The chain has TRBV30 and TRBJ1-5; weak D call: TRBD1 (6 bases). V dropped 2 bases and J dropped 7 bases, with 12 bases sitting between them. Germline-derived CDR1 and CDR2 are GTSNPN and SVGIG (reference sequence). There are 13 residues in the CDR3.

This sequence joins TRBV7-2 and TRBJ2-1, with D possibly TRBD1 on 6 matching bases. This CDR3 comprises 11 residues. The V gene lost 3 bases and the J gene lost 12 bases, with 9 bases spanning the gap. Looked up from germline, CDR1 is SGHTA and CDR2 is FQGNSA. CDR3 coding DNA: TGTGCCAGCAGCTTGGGGACAACGCAGTTCTTC. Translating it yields CASSLGTTQFF.

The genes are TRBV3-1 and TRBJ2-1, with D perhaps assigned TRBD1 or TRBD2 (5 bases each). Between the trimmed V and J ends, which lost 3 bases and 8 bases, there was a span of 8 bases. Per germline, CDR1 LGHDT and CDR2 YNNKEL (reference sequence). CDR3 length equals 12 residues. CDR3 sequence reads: CASSHLGDEQFF. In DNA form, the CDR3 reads TGTGCCAGCAGCCATCTGGGGGATGAGCAGTTCTTC.

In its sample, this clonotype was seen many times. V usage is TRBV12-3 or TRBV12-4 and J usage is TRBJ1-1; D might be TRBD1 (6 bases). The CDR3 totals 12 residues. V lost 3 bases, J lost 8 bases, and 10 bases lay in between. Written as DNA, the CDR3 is TGTGCCAGCAGTTTTTGGGGGCGCGAAGCTTTCTTT. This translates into CASSFWGREAFF.

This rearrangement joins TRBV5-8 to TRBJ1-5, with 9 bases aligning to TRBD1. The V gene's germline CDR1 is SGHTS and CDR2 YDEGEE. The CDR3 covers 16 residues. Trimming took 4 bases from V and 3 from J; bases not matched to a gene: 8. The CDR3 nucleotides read TGTGCCAGCAGCCCACCCGGGACAGGGTACAATCAGCCCCAGCATTTT. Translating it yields CASSPPGTGYNQPQHF.

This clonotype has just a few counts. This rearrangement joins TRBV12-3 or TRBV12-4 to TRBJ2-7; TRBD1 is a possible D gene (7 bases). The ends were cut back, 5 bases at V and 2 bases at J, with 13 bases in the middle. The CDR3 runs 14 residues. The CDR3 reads CASSPRGRTYEQYF. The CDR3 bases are TGTGCCAGCAGTCCCAGGGGGAGGACCTACGAGCAGTACTTC.

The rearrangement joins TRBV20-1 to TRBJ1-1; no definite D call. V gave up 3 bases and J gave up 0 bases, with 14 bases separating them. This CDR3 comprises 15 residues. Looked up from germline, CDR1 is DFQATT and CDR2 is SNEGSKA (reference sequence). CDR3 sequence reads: CSARRQETLNTEAFF. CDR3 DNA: TGCAGTGCTAGGAGGCAGGAAACACTGAACACTGAAGCTTTCTTT.

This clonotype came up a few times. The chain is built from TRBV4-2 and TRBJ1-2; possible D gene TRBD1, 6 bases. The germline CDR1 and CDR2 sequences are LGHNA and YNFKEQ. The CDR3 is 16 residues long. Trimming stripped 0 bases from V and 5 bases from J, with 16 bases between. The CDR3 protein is CASSQDQDPRGYGYTF. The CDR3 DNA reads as TGTGCCAGCAGCCAAGATCAGGACCCCAGGGGTTATGGCTACACCTTC.

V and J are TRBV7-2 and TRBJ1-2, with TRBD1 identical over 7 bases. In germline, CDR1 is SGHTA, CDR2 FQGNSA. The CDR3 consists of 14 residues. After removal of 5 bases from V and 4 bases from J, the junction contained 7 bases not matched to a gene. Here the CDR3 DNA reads TGTGCCAGCAGCGCACAGGGGCAAGGCTATGGCTACACCTTC. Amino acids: CASSAQGQGYGYTF.

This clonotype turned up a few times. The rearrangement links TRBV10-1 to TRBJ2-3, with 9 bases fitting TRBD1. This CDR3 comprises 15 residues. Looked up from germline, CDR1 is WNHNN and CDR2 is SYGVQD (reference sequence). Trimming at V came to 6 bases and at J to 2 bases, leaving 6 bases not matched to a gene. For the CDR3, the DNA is TGCGCCAGCAGCCCCGGGACAGGGTACACAGATACGCAGTATTTT. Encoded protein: CASSPGTGYTDTQYF.

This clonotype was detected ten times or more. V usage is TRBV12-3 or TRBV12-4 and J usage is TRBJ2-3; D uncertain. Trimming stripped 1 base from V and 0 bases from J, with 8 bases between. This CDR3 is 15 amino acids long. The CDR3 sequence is CASSLGVTSTDTQYF. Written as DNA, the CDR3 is TGTGCCAGCAGTTTAGGCGTTACTAGCACAGATACGCAGTATTTT.

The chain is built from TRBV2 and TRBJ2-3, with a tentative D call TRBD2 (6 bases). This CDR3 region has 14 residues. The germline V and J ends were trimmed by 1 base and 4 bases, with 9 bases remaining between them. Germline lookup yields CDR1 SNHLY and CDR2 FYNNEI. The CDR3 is CASSEVWGADTQYF. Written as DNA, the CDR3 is TGTGCCAGCAGTGAAGTTTGGGGGGCAGATACGCAGTATTTT.

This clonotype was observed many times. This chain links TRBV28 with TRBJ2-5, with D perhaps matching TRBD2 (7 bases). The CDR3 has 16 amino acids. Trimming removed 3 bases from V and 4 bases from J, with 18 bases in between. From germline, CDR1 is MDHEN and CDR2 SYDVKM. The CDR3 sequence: CASSLGAGELLETQYF. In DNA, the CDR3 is TGTGCCAGCAGTTTGGGGGCGGGAGAGTTGTTAGAGACCCAGTACTTC.

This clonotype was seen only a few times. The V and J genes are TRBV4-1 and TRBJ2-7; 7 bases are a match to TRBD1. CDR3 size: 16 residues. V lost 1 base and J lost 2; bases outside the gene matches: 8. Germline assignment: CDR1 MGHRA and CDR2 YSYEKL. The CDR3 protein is CASSQAGDSVTYEQYF. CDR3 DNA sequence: TGCGCCAGCAGCCAAGCAGGGGACAGCGTAACCTACGAGCAGTACTTC.

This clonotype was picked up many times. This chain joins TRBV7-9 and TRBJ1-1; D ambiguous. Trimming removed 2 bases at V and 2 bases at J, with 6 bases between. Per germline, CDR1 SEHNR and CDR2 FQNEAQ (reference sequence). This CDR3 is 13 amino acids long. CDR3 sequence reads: CASSLTPNTEAFF. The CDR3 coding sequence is TGTGCCAGCAGCTTAACGCCTAACACTGAAGCTTTCTTT.

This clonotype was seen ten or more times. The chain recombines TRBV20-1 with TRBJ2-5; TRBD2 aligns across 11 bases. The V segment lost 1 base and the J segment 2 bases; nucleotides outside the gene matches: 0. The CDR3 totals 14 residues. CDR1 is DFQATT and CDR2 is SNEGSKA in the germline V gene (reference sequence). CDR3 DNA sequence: TGCAGTGCTAGAGGGACTAGCGGGCAAGAGACCCAGTACTTC. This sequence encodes CSARGTSGQETQYF.

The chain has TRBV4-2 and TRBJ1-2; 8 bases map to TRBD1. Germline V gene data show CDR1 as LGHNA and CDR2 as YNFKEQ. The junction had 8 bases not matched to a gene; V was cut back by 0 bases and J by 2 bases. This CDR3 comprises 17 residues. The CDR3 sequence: CASSQEMRTGGNYGYTF. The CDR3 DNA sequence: TGTGCCAGCAGCCAAGAAATGAGAACAGGGGGAAACTATGGCTACACCTTC.

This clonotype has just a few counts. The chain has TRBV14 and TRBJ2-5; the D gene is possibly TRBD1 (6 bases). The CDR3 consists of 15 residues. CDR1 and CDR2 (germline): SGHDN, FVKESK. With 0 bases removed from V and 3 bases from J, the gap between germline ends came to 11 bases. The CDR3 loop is CASSQDRPGEETQYF. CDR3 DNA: TGTGCCAGCAGCCAAGATCGGCCAGGGGAAGAGACCCAGTACTTC.

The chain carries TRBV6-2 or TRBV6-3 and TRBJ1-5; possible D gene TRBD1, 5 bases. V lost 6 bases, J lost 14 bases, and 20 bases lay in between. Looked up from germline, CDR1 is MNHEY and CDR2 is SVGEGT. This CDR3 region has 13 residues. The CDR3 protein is CASRQGDPGPKHF. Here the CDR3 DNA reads TGTGCCAGCAGACAAGGGGACCCTGGCCCCAAGCATTTT.